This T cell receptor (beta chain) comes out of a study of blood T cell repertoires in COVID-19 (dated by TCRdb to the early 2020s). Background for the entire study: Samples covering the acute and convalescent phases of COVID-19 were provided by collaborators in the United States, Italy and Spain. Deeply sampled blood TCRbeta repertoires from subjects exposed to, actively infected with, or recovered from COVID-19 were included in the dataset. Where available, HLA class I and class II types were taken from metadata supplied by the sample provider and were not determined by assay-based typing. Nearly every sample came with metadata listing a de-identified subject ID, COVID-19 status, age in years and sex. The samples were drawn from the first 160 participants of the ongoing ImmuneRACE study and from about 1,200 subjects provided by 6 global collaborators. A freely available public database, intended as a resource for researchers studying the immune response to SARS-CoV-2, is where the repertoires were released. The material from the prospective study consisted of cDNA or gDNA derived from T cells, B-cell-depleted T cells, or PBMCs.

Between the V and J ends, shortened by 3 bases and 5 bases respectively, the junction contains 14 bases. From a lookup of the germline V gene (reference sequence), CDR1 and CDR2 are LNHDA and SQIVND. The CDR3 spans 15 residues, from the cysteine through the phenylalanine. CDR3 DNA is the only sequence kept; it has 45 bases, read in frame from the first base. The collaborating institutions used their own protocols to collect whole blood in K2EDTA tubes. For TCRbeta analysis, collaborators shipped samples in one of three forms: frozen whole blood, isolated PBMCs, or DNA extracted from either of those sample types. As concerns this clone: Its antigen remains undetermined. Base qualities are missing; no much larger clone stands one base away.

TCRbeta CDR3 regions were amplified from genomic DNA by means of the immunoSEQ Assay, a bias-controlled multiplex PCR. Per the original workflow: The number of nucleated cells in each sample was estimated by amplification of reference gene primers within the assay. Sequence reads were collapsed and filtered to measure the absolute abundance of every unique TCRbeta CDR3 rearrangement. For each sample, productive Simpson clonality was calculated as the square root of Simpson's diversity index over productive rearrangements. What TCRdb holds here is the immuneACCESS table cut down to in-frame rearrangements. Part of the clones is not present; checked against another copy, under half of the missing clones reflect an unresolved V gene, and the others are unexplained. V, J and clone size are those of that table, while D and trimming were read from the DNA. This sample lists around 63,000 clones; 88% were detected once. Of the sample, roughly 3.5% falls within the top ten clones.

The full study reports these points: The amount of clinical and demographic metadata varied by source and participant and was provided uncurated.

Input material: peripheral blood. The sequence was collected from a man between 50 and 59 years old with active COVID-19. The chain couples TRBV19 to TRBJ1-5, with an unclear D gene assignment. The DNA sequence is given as TGTGCCAGTAGTATGGTCCAAGCACGGGATCAGCCCCAGCATTTT. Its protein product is CASSMVQARDQPQHF.